What follows are 32 T cell receptor beta chains derived from one specimen sequenced in a study of blood T cell repertoires in COVID-19 (TCRdb year 2020). Library preparation used the immunoSEQ multiplex PCR assay. In TCRdb, the immuneACCESS table is reduced to in-frame sequences with V and J assigned. These tables do not hold every clone; where another copy was compared, an unresolved V gene accounts for under half, and the others remain unexplained. Here the sample has about 240,000 clones; about 80% occur a single time. The ten biggest clones cover roughly a tenth of the sample. The sequencing sample was made of peripheral blood. Receptors were obtained from a woman over 75 with acute or convalescent COVID-19.

The rearrangement links TRBV9 to TRBJ1-1; D is ambiguous. The V and J ends lost 4 bases and 1 base respectively, with 11 bases between them. The CDR3 totals 14 residues. Germline loops: CDR1 SGDLS, CDR2 YYNGEE. CDR3 sequence (DNA): TGTGCCAGCAGCCCAACCTATGCGAACACTGAAGCTTTCTTT. It encodes CASSPTYANTEAFF.

This chain links TRBV7-2 with TRBJ1-2, with D perhaps matching TRBD1 (6 bases). CDR3 length: 14 amino acids. Trimming stripped 1 base from V and 4 bases from J, with 10 bases between. From germline, CDR1 is SGHTA and CDR2 FQGNSA. Here the CDR3 reads CASSLVRGTYGYTF. In DNA form, the CDR3 reads TGTGCCAGCAGCTTAGTCAGGGGAACCTATGGCTACACCTTC.

V usage is TRBV7-9 and J usage is TRBJ2-6, with 8 nucleotides matching TRBD2. From germline, CDR1 is SEHNR and CDR2 FQNEAQ (reference sequence). This CDR3 is built from 17 residues. V lost 10 bases, J lost 2 bases, and 13 bases stayed unmatched. The CDR3 here is CATLPGTRSAGANVLTF. The CDR3 bases are TGTGCCACCCTCCCCGGGACTAGGTCTGCTGGGGCCAACGTCCTGACTTTC. Complete variable domain (other parts from reference TRBV7-9 and TRBJ2-6): DTGVSQNPRHKITKRGQNVTFRCDPISEHNRLYWYRQTLGQGPEFLTYFQNEAQLEKSRLLSDRFSAERPKGSFSTLEIQRTEQGDSAMYLCATLPGTRSAGANVLTFGAGSRLTVL.

J is TRBJ1-4 and V is TRBV4-1, with D hard to call. Germline assignment: CDR1 MGHRA and CDR2 YSYEKL. The CDR3 has 15 amino acids. V was pared by 1 base and J by 0 bases, with 6 bases between. CDR3 residues: CASSQVPSTNEKLFF. The CDR3 nucleotides are TGCGCCAGCAGCCAAGTTCCCTCAACTAATGAAAAACTGTTTTTT.

The chain has TRBV9 and TRBJ1-5, with 8 bases fitting TRBD1. The CDR3 is 15 amino acids. V dropped 0 bases and J dropped 7; count of bases not matched to a gene: 6. In germline, CDR1 is SGDLS, CDR2 YYNGEE. The CDR3 loop is CASSVAHRGGQPQHF. The CDR3 nucleotides read TGTGCCAGCAGCGTAGCTCACAGGGGGGGACAGCCCCAGCATTTT.

The chain has TRBV24-1 and TRBJ2-1; 7 nucleotides line up with TRBD1. J was trimmed by 4 bases and V by 7 bases; bases with no gene match: 9. Germline CDR1 and CDR2: KGHDR and SFDVKD. This CDR3 spans 15 amino acids. CDR3 in DNA: TGTGCCACCAGCCGGGACAGAGTTTCATACAATGAGCAGTTCTTC. Its protein product is CATSRDRVSYNEQFF.

This clone has a handful of counts. The rearrangement links TRBV15 to TRBJ1-2; 9 bases fit TRBD1. There are 15 residues in the CDR3. With 0 bases clipped from V and 8 bases from J, the junction kept 7 bases outside the gene matches. Germline assignment: CDR1 LNHNV and CDR2 YYDKDF (reference sequence). For the CDR3, the DNA is TGTGCCACCAGCAGAGACCCACAGGGGGCCTTAGGCTACACCTTC. It yields the protein CATSRDPQGALGYTF.

V gene TRBV5-1 combines with J gene TRBJ2-1; D perhaps matches TRBD2 (6 bases). This CDR3 is 14 amino acids long. V lost 1 base, J lost 15 bases, and 20 bases lay in between. The germline CDR1 and CDR2 sequences are SGHRS and YFSETQ. The chain's CDR3 is CASSLSAGDFEAFF. DNA of the CDR3: TGCGCCAGCAGCTTGTCGGCCGGGGACTTCGAGGCGTTCTTC.

The chain has TRBV6-5 and TRBJ2-7, with 9 bases that match TRBD1. CDR3 length: 14 amino acids. V was clipped by 6 bases and J by 4 bases; unmatched bases: 7. Germline CDR1 and CDR2: MNHEY and SVGAGI. CDR3 DNA sequence: TGTGCCAGCAGGGACAGGGGCCAAGGGTACGAGCAGTACTTC. Translation: CASRDRGQGYEQYF.

This clone showed up just a few times. The chain uses TRBV2 and TRBJ2-2; D perhaps matches TRBD1 (5 bases). This CDR3 is 14 amino acids long. Germline loops: CDR1 SNHLY, CDR2 FYNNEI. V was cut by 2 bases and J by 4 bases, with 8 bases left in between. As DNA, the CDR3 is TGTGCCAGCAGTGAACGAAGGGGCACCGGGGAGCTGTTTTTT. Protein product: CASSERRGTGELFF.

The chain employs TRBV5-6 and TRBJ1-2; 7 bases line up with TRBD1. CDR1 is SGHDT, CDR2 YYEEEE, per germline. V gave up 4 bases and J gave up 1 base; unmatched junction bases: 4. CDR3 size: 14 residues. CDR3 bases: TGTGCCAGCAGCCTGACAGGGCGTAACTATGGCTACACCTTC. Translation: CASSLTGRNYGYTF.

The chain combines TRBV4-2 with TRBJ2-2; 7 bases align to TRBD2. This CDR3 spans 16 amino acids. V lost 4 bases to trimming and J lost 7 bases; unmatched junction nucleotides: 12. Germline V gene sequence: CDR1 LGHNA, CDR2 YNFKEQ. CDR3 DNA sequence: TGTGCCAGCAGCCGCGCAGGCGGCGGGGGAATCGGGGAGCTGTTTTTT. It specifies CASSRAGGGGIGELFF.

The chain uses TRBV14 and TRBJ1-2; D is undetermined. From germline, CDR1 is SGHDN and CDR2 FVKESK. This CDR3 spans 15 amino acids. Trimming removed 1 base at V and 4 bases at J, with 13 bases between. The CDR3 coding sequence is TGTGCCAGCAGCCAAGGCCGGGGTCCACCCTATGGCTACACCTTC. This sequence encodes CASSQGRGPPYGYTF.

The chain carries TRBV19 and TRBJ1-4, with D possibly TRBD1 on 5 matching bases. Deletions cut 5 bases from V and 11 bases from J, with 27 bases between. CDR1 and CDR2 (germline): LNHDA, SQIVND (reference sequence). The CDR3 has 17 amino acids. In DNA form, the CDR3 reads TGTGCCAGTAGTTCATCCCCCCTAAACAGGATTGAGAAGAAACTGTTTTTT. It is translated as CASSSSPLNRIEKKLFF.

The chain combines TRBV28 with TRBJ1-4; 7 bases are shared with TRBD1. CDR1 is MDHEN, CDR2 SYDVKM, per germline. The V segment lost 6 bases and the J segment 9 bases; nucleotides outside the gene matches: 13. This CDR3 is 15 amino acids long. CDR3 sequence reads: CASSAGTADMKKLFF. DNA for the CDR3: TGTGCCAGCAGCGCCGGGACAGCGGATATGAAAAAACTGTTTTTT. Supplemented by reference TRBV28 and TRBJ1-4, the full variable domain reads DVKVTQSSRYLVKRTGEKVFLECVQDMDHENMFWYRQDPGLGLRLIYFSYDVKMKEKGDIPEGYSVSREKKERFSLILESASTNQTSMYLCASSAGTADMKKLFFGSGTQLSVL.

This clone was seen just once. V is TRBV5-4 and J is TRBJ2-1; D might be TRBD1 (6 bases). Trimming stripped 1 base from V and 4 bases from J, with 9 bases between. In germline, CDR1 is SGHNT, CDR2 YYREEE (reference sequence). This CDR3 is 14 amino acids long. The CDR3 is CASSLWGPYNEQFF. The CDR3, as DNA: TGTGCCAGCAGCTTGTGGGGGCCTTACAATGAGCAGTTCTTC.

This clone has a single count. This rearrangement joins TRBV6-1 to TRBJ1-5, with D uncertain. Trimming pared 4 bases from V and 1 base from J, leaving 14 bases between. The CDR3 covers 16 residues. The germline CDR1 and CDR2 sequences are MNHNS and SASEGT. The CDR3 nucleotides read TGTGCCAGCAGTGTCATGTCGGGAGGAAGCAATCAGCCCCAGCATTTT. Residues: CASSVMSGGSNQPQHF.

The chain couples TRBV2 to TRBJ2-3; no reliable D call. V gave up 7 bases and J gave up 0 bases, with 11 bases separating them. Germline lookup yields CDR1 SNHLY and CDR2 FYNNEI. The CDR3 runs to 14 residues. CDR3 residues: CASKPGRSTDTQYF. DNA of the CDR3: TGTGCCAGCAAACCAGGTAGAAGCACAGATACGCAGTATTTT.

The V gene is TRBV5-6, the J gene TRBJ1-4; maybe TRBD1 (6 bases). CDR1 is SGHDT, CDR2 YYEEEE, per germline. The V gene lost 6 bases and the J gene lost 5 bases, with 23 bases spanning the gap. The CDR3 length is 17 residues. DNA for the CDR3: TGTGCCAGCACCCTGGGGGCAGTACCAAACCCAAATGAAAAACTGTTTTTT. Translation: CASTLGAVPNPNEKLFF.

In its sample, this clone was seen a few times. Other nucleotide sequences in the sample specify the same CDR3. The chain joins TRBV7-2 to TRBJ2-7; no clear D gene. The ends were cut back, 1 base at V and 0 bases at J, with 7 bases in the middle. The CDR3 has 14 residues. Germline V gene data show CDR1 as SGHTA and CDR2 as FQGNSA. CDR3 in DNA: TGTGCCAGCAGCTTAGGGGCAGCCTCCTACGAGCAGTACTTC. This gives the protein CASSLGAASYEQYF.

The J gene is TRBJ2-1, the V gene TRBV2; the D is unclear. The CDR3 is 11 residues long. V shed 7 bases and J shed 6 bases, with 7 bases lying between them. CDR1 is SNHLY, CDR2 FYNNEI, per germline. In DNA, the CDR3 is TGTGCCAGCACCCAGGTCAATGAGCAGTTCTTC. Amino acid sequence: CASTQVNEQFF.

This chain joins TRBV18 and TRBJ1-1, with 9 positions matching TRBD1. After removal of 5 bases from V and 5 bases from J, the junction contained 9 bases not matched to a gene. Germline CDR1 is KGHSH and CDR2 is LQKENI. The CDR3 length is 15 residues. The chain's CDR3 is CASSENIQGATEAFF. CDR3 nucleotide sequence: TGTGCCAGCTCAGAAAACATACAGGGGGCGACTGAAGCTTTCTTT. Full variable domain (remainder filled in from reference TRBV18 and TRBJ1-1): NAGVMQNPRHLVRRRGQEARLRCSPMKGHSHVYWYRQLPEEGLKFMVYLQKENIIDESGMPKERFSAEFPKEGPSILRIQQVVRGDSAAYFCASSENIQGATEAFFGQGTRLTVV.

The chain employs TRBV2 and TRBJ2-2; D call uncertain. Trimming left V 4 bases short and J 4 bases short, with 7 bases between. The CDR3 length is 13 residues. Germline loops: CDR1 SNHLY, CDR2 FYNNEI. This CDR3 is CASSVLSTGELFF. The CDR3 region has the DNA TGTGCCAGCAGTGTTTTGAGCACCGGGGAGCTGTTTTTT.

In its sample, this clone was seen a few times. The rearrangement uses TRBV5-4 and TRBJ1-4; 8 positions agree with TRBD1. The CDR3 is made up of 15 amino acids. CDR1 and CDR2 from the germline V gene are SGHNT and YYREEE (reference sequence). The J segment lost 8 bases and the V segment lost 5 bases, leaving 11 bases of the junction unmatched. In nucleotides, the CDR3 is TGTGCCAGCAGTATAACTGGGACAGGAGGAGAAAAACTGTTTTTT. Translation: CASSITGTGGEKLFF.

CDR3 in DNA: TGCGCCAGCAAGGATCAGGGGCTAAGCAATCAGCCCCAGCATTTT. Translation: CASKDQGLSNQPQHF. The chain joins TRBV5-1 to TRBJ1-5, with TRBD1 as a possible D gene (6 bases). The V gene lost 6 bases and the J gene lost 1 base, with 14 bases spanning the gap. Per the germline V gene, CDR1 is SGHRS and CDR2 is YFSETQ. The CDR3 is 15 amino acids.

The chain recombines TRBV18 with TRBJ1-2; 7 positions agree with TRBD1. Germline lookup yields CDR1 KGHSH and CDR2 LQKENI. With 5 bases clipped from V and 0 bases from J, the junction kept 9 bases outside the gene matches. This CDR3 spans 16 amino acids. CDR3: CASSSGPGTANYGYTF. In DNA form, the CDR3 reads TGTGCCAGCTCATCAGGACCTGGGACAGCTAACTATGGCTACACCTTC. Full variable domain (rest looked up from reference TRBV18 and TRBJ1-2): NAGVMQNPRHLVRRRGQEARLRCSPMKGHSHVYWYRQLPEEGLKFMVYLQKENIIDESGMPKERFSAEFPKEGPSILRIQQVVRGDSAAYFCASSSGPGTANYGYTFGSGTRLTVV.

This clone has just a few counts. The chain joins TRBV11-2 to TRBJ1-2; D is uncertain. CDR3 length: 13 amino acids. Trimming removed 0 bases from V and 7 bases from J, with 9 bases in between. The germline V gene encodes CDR1 SGHAT and CDR2 FQNNGV. DNA for the CDR3: TGTGCCAGCAGCTTAGAAGGAGGACGTGGCTACACCTTC. Amino acids: CASSLEGGRGYTF.

This clone has a handful of counts. The gene calls are TRBV23-1 and TRBJ2-7; 7 bases match TRBD1. TRBV23-1 is sorted into the ORF group, with uncertain function. The CDR3 has 12 amino acids. J was trimmed by 3 bases and V by 10 bases; bases with no gene match: 6. The DNA of the CDR3 is TGCGCCACCAAGGGGACAGACTACGAGCAGTACTTC. Translating it yields CATKGTDYEQYF.

This sequence joins TRBV7-2 and TRBJ2-3, with a weak D call TRBD1 (6 bases). The CDR3 covers 15 residues. V was clipped by 6 bases and J by 2 bases, with 15 bases between them. Germline V gives CDR1 SGHTA, CDR2 FQGNSA. CDR3 in DNA: TGTGCCAGCAGTCAAGGCAGGGGTTACACAGATACGCAGTATTTT. Residues: CASSQGRGYTDTQYF. Complete variable domain (other parts from reference TRBV7-2 and TRBJ2-3): GAGVSQSPSNKVTEKGKDVELRCDPISGHTALYWYRQSLGQGLEFLIYFQGNSAPDKSGLPSDRFSAERTGGSVSTLTIQRTQQEDSAVYLCASSQGRGYTDTQYFGPGTRLTVL.

J is TRBJ2-5 and V is TRBV11-2; 8 positions agree with TRBD2. The ends lost 1 base at V and 9 bases at J; junction bases unmatched: 13. CDR1 is SGHAT, CDR2 FQNNGV, per germline. The CDR3 spans 16 residues. For the CDR3, the DNA is TGTGCCAGCAGCTTAGGCCCAGCGGGAGACCTCGGGGCCCAGTACTTC. This translates into CASSLGPAGDLGAQYF.

This clone was seen more than once but under ten times. The chain employs TRBV7-9 and TRBJ1-1; TRBD1 agrees at 8 bases. The CDR3 loop spans 12 amino acids. Germline CDR1 is SEHNR and CDR2 is FQNEAQ (reference sequence). After removal of 5 bases from V and 7 bases from J, the junction contained 3 bases not matched to a gene. The CDR3 protein is CASSLGQGEAFF. CDR3 in DNA: TGTGCCAGCAGCCTAGGACAGGGTGAAGCTTTCTTT.

This chain joins TRBV5-1 and TRBJ1-2, with 10 bases identical to TRBD1. The V segment lost 4 bases and the J segment 2 bases; nucleotides outside the gene matches: 5. The V gene's germline CDR1 is SGHRS and CDR2 YFSETQ. The CDR3 has 15 amino acids. The CDR3 loop is CASSPSGQGNYGYTF. The CDR3 DNA follows: TGCGCCAGCAGCCCCTCGGGACAGGGGAACTATGGCTACACCTTC.